The 12 T cell receptor beta chains given below trace back to one sample, sequenced in a study of lung T cells in sarcoidosis with Löfgren's syndrome. TCRdb reanalysed the reads using MiXCR and keeps one entry per CDR3 protein. This sample has 15,000 to 25,000 distinct CDR3 sequences, with less than 25% found just once. The specimen was CD4+ T cells from PBMCs. These receptors were obtained from a human donor with sarcoidosis (Löfgren's syndrome or another form), or a control subject (not recorded which).

The rearrangement joins TRBV12-3 or TRBV12-4 to TRBJ2-4; D ambiguous. The germline V and J ends were trimmed by 2 bases and 4 bases, with 9 bases remaining between them. The length of the CDR3 is 14 residues. CDR3 protein: CASSLRRQKNIQYF. CDR3 nucleotide sequence: TGTGCCAGCAGTTTAAGGCGGCAGAAAAACATTCAGTACTTC.

This clonotype is categorized as medium-sized. J is TRBJ2-3 and V is TRBV27, with D possibly being TRBD1 (5 bases). Germline V gene sequence: CDR1 MNHEY, CDR2 SMNVEV (reference sequence). The CDR3 is 13 amino acids. V lost 3 bases, J lost 7 bases, and 11 bases lay in between. The CDR3 bases are TGTGCCAGCAGTTTTCGGGTGGACAATACGCAGTATTTT. Protein: CASSFRVDNTQYF.

This clonotype was detected ten times or more. V and J are TRBV2 and TRBJ1-1; 11 bases match TRBD1. CDR3 size: 15 residues. J lost 3 bases, V lost 4 bases, and 4 bases had no gene match. The germline gives CDR1 SNHLY, CDR2 FYNNEI. The CDR3 nucleotides read TGTGCCAGCAGTGCCCGGGACAGGGGGGACACTGAAGCTTTCTTT. Amino acids: CASSARDRGDTEAFF.

Turning to this clonotype: A read error is possible here, since a much larger clone lies one base away. The rearrangement links TRBV29-1 to TRBJ1-1; D is unresolved. V shed 8 bases and J shed 5 bases, with 15 bases lying between them. CDR3 length: 12 residues. Germline lookup yields CDR1 SQVTM and CDR2 ANQGSEA. CDR3 sequence: CSFWEVTTEAFF. Written as DNA, the CDR3 is TGCAGCTTCTGGGAGGTAACAACTGAAGCTTTCTTT.

Of note for this clonotype: A much bigger clone sits one base away, suggesting this may be a read error. The rearrangement uses TRBV29-1 and TRBJ2-1; maybe TRBD2 (5 bases). Per germline, CDR1 SQVTM and CDR2 ANQGSEA. The CDR3 sequence is 13 residues long. The CDR3 DNA follows: TGCAGCGTTGAAGGAGAGGGTTACAATGAGCAGTCCTTC. Translation: CSVEGEGYNEQSF.

This clonotype was observed at least ten times. The chain joins TRBV7-9 to TRBJ2-5; D remains unclear. The CDR3 has 13 residues. Trimming took off 2 bases at V and 1 base at J, with 5 bases between the two ends. Germline values: CDR1 SEHNR, CDR2 FQNEAQ (reference sequence). The CDR3 loop is CASSLHGQETQYF. For the CDR3, the DNA is TGTGCCAGCAGCTTACACGGCCAAGAGACCCAGTACTTC.

In this sample, this clonotype turned up many times. CDR3 sequence (DNA): TGTGCCAGCAGCCAAGGAAGCGCCGGGGAGCTGTTTTTT. Encoded protein: CASSQGSAGELFF. The V gene is TRBV3-1, the J gene TRBJ2-2; D unresolved. Germline assignment: CDR1 LGHDT and CDR2 YNNKEL (reference sequence). The CDR3 consists of 13 residues. Trimming pared 1 base from V and 6 bases from J, leaving 6 bases between.

Concerning this clonotype: As the CDR3 is not closed by the conserved phenylalanine or tryptophan, this likely results from a read error. The chain couples TRBV30 to TRBJ1-1; D not certain. The V and J ends lost 0 bases and 4 bases respectively, with 9 bases between them. CDR3 length equals 13 residues. The germline gives CDR1 GTSNPN, CDR2 SVGIG (reference sequence). For the CDR3, the DNA is TGTGCCTGGAGTGTGGCCCCTTCCACTGAAGCTTTCCTT. Its translation: CAWSVAPSTEAFL.

This clonotype was counted between two and nine times. This rearrangement joins TRBV11-2 to TRBJ2-7, with D uncertain. V lost 1 base to trimming and J lost 9 bases, with 13 bases between them. The germline gives CDR1 SGHAT, CDR2 FQNNGV. The CDR3 is 13 residues long. The DNA for the CDR3 is TGTGCCAGCAGCTTAGCTGGGAAGGGCCGGCAGTACTTC. Its protein product is CASSLAGKGRQYF.

This clonotype was detected a few times. One junction end disagrees with the germline gene, perhaps due to a read error. This chain uses TRBV11-2 with TRBJ2-1; 7 bases align to TRBD2. CDR3 size: 15 residues. From germline, CDR1 is SGHAT and CDR2 FQNNGV. This CDR3 is CASSALARAYNKQFF. In DNA form, the CDR3 reads TGTGCCAGCAGTGCACTAGCGAGAGCCTACAATAAGCAGTTCTTC.

As regards this clonotype: The germline gene is not matched at one end of the junction; a read error may be the cause. The chain is built from TRBV28 and TRBJ1-2; D uncertain. This CDR3 has 14 residues. Germline CDR1 is MDHEN and CDR2 is SYDVKM. The CDR3: CASSSSPLNYSYAF. The DNA of the CDR3 is TGTGCCAGCAGCTCTTCGCCCCTTAACTATAGCTACGCCTTC.

In this sample, this clonotype turned up many times. The rearrangement links TRBV25-1 to TRBJ2-7; 8 nucleotides agree with TRBD2. Germline V gene data show CDR1 as MGHDK and CDR2 as SYGVNS. The CDR3 runs 16 residues. After removal of 6 bases from V and 2 bases from J, the junction contained 12 bases not matched to a gene. This chain's CDR3 is CASRRRGAGGAYEQYF. CDR3 nucleotide sequence: TGTGCCAGCAGGAGGCGGGGGGCAGGAGGGGCCTACGAGCAGTACTTC.